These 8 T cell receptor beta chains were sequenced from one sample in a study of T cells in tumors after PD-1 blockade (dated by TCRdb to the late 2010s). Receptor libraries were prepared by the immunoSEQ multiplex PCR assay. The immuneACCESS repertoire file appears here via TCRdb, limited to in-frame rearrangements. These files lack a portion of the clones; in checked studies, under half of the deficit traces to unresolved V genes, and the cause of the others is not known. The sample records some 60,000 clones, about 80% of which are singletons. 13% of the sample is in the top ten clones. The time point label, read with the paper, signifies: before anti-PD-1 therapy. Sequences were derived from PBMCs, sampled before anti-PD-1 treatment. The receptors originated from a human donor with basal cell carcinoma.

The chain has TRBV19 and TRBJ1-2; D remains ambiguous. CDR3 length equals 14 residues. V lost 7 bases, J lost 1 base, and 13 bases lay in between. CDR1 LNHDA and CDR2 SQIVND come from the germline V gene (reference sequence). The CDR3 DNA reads TGTGCCAGTATCGGCGGCCTCGTTAACTATGGCTACACCTTC. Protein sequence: CASIGGLVNYGYTF.

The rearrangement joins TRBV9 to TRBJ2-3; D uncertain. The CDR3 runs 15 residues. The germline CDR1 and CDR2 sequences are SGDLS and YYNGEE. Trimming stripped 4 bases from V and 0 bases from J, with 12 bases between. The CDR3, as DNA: TGTGCCAGCAGCCCCATAACGTCTAGCACAGATACGCAGTATTTT. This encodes CASSPITSSTDTQYF.

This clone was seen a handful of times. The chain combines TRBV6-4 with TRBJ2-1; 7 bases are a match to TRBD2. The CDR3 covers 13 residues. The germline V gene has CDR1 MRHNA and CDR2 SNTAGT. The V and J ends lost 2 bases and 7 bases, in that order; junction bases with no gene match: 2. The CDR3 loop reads CASSDGTTNEQFF. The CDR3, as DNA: TGTGCCAGCAGTGACGGGACTACTAATGAGCAGTTCTTC.

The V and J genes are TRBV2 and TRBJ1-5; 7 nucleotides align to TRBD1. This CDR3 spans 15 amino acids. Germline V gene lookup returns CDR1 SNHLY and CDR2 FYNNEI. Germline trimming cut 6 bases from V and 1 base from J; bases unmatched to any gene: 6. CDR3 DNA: TGTGCCAGCAGATACGGACAGGCAAGCAATCAGCCCCAGCATTTT. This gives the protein CASRYGQASNQPQHF.

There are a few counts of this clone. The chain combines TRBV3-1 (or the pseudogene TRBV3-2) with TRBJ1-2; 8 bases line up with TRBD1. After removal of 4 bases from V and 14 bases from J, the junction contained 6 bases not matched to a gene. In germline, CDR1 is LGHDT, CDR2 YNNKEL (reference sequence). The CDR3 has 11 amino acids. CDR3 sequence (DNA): TGTGCCAGCAGCCGGCAGGGGGCGCGGACCTTC. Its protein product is CASSRQGARTF.

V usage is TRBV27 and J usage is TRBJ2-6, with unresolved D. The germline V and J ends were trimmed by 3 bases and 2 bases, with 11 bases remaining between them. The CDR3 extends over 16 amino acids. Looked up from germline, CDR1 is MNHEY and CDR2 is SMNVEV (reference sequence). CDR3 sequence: CASSLGGVPGANVLTF. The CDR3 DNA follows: TGTGCCAGCAGTTTGGGTGGGGTCCCTGGGGCCAACGTCCTGACTTTC. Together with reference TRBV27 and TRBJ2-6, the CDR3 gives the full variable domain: EAQVTQNPRYLITVTGKKLTVTCSQNMNHEYMSWYRQDPGLGLRQIYYSMNVEVTDKGDVPEGYKVSRKEKRNFPLILESPSPNQTSLYFCASSLGGVPGANVLTFGAGSRLTVL.

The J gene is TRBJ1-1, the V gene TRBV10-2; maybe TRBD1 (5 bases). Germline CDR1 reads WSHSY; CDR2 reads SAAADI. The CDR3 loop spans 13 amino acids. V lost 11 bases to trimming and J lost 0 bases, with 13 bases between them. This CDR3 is CASRGRVNTEAFF. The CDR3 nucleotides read TGCGCCTCACGAGGCAGGGTGAACACTGAAGCTTTCTTT.

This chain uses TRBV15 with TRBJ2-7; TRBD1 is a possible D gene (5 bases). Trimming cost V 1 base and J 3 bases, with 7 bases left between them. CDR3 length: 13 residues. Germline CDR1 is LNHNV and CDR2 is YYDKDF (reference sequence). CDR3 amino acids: CATSRGDSYEQYF. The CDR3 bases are TGTGCCACCAGCAGAGGTGACAGCTACGAGCAGTACTTC.